This T cell receptor (beta chain) emerged from a study of breast tumors, draining lymph nodes, adjacent tissues. General study findings and limits: Data fit most tumor T cells coming from lymph node, expanding in tumor. Tumor repertoires ranked between lymph nodes and nontumor tissue in diversity, with V and J gene preferences.

A single record per CDR3 protein comes from TCRdb applying MiXCR to the multiplex PCR reads. Counted here are 270,000 or so distinct CDR3 sequences, around 30% occurring once; the ten biggest clones make up about 1%. This clonotype was recorded at least ten times. Its cognate antigen is unknown. The lymph nodes were axillary draining lymph nodes from breast cancer patients. Losses at the gene ends were 1 base for V and 5 bases for J; bases not matched to a gene: 3. Germline V gene lookup returns CDR1 SGHTA and CDR2 FQGNSA. This CDR3 has 15 residues. The clonotype originates from a female donor with breast cancer. Some clones in this sample may be carry-over from other donors' samples. V usage is TRBV7-2 and J usage is TRBJ2-5; 11 positions agree with TRBD1. Sequencing was carried out using axillary lymph node tissue. The CDR3 loop reads CASSLGTGGGETQYF. The CDR3 DNA follows: TGTGCCAGCAGCTTAGGGACAGGGGGCGGGGAGACCCAGTACTTC. The full variable domain, rest sourced from reference TRBV7-2 and TRBJ2-5, is GAGVSQSPSNKVTEKGKDVELRCDPISGHTALYWYRQSLGQGLEFLIYFQGNSAPDKSGLPSDRFSAERTGGSVSTLTIQRTQQEDSAVYLCASSLGTGGGETQYFGPGTRLLVL.